This TCR beta chain was sequenced during a study of OX40 agonist ivuxolimab in advanced cancers. The CDR3 runs 12 residues. Germline CDR1 reads MDHEN; CDR2 reads SYDVKM. The germline V and J ends were trimmed by 5 bases and 13 bases, with 14 bases remaining between them. Measured with immunoSEQ multiplex PCR; TCRdb has only the in-frame clones, and not every one. The sample lists around 50,000 clones; over 75% were seen once. Autoimmune disease history or systemic immunosuppression was exclusionary. The chain couples TRBV28 to TRBJ2-2, with D unresolved. The receptor was isolated from an adult with an advanced solid tumor such as melanoma, head and neck, liver or kidney cancer. Sample: CD4+ or CD8+ T cells sorted from blood, taken in a trial of the OX40 agonist ivuxolimab. The CDR3 DNA is TGTGCCAGCAGTCTCCGCCACACCGCGCTGTTTTTT. It specifies CASSLRHTALFF.